This T cell receptor beta chain was captured by sequencing in a study of T cell repertoires in cytomegalovirus infection. In the study overall: Matching HLA type, along with CMV infection, was indicated by public TCR beta signatures. Regarding the study as a whole: The ex vivo response was dominated by HLA-C-restricted CMV-specific TCR beta clonotypes.

TCRdb reanalysed the reads using MiXCR and keeps one entry per CDR3 protein. The table has about 300,000 distinct CDR3 sequences, roughly a tenth seen once. Note on this clonotype: Its target is unknown.

The ends were cut back, 7 bases at V and 0 bases at J, with 10 bases in the middle. CDR1 and CDR2 (germline): SNHLY, FYNNEI. This CDR3 comprises 15 residues. The chain uses TRBV2 and TRBJ2-6, with D possibly called TRBD1 or TRBD2 (5 bases each). Sequencing was carried out using PBMCs. The TCR originated in a human donor in good health (CMV status not recorded). Some clones in this sample may be carry-over from other donors' samples. The CDR3 loop reads CASNLGDSGANVLTF. DNA of the CDR3: TGTGCCAGCAATTTGGGGGACTCTGGGGCCAACGTCCTGACTTTC.